One T cell receptor (beta chain) is described in this entry. Its matching antigen is unknown. Newly diagnosed patients aged 18 to 65 had hyperthyroidism of under 2 months' duration. PBMCs were collected from a roughly 10 ml volume of fresh peripheral blood. Unmatched junction bases numbered 14, after V lost 0 bases and J lost 7 bases. The CDR3 runs to 17 residues. The germline gives CDR1 MNHEY, CDR2 SVGEGT. Using RNA transcripts as the source, TCR beta CDR3 regions were amplified. First-round RT-PCR with HTBI primers amplified the TCR CDR3 region. TCRdb reprocessed the multiplex PCR reads with MiXCR, giving one entry per CDR3 protein. The table shows about 400,000 distinct CDR3 sequences, with around 14% occurring only once. The data originate from a study of T cells in Graves' hyperthyroidism and ophthalmopathy. The study, taken as a whole, reports: Ophthalmopathy onset followed model prediction by a median roughly 6.5 months.

This rearrangement joins TRBV6-2 or TRBV6-3 to TRBJ2-7; 8 bases align to TRBD2. The source is a young woman with Graves' hyperthyroidism. The sample comprised blood. CDR3 DNA sequence: TGTGCCAGCAGTTACTCAGGGTTAGCGGGAATAACGGGTGAGCAGTACTTC. Its translation: CASSYSGLAGITGEQYF.